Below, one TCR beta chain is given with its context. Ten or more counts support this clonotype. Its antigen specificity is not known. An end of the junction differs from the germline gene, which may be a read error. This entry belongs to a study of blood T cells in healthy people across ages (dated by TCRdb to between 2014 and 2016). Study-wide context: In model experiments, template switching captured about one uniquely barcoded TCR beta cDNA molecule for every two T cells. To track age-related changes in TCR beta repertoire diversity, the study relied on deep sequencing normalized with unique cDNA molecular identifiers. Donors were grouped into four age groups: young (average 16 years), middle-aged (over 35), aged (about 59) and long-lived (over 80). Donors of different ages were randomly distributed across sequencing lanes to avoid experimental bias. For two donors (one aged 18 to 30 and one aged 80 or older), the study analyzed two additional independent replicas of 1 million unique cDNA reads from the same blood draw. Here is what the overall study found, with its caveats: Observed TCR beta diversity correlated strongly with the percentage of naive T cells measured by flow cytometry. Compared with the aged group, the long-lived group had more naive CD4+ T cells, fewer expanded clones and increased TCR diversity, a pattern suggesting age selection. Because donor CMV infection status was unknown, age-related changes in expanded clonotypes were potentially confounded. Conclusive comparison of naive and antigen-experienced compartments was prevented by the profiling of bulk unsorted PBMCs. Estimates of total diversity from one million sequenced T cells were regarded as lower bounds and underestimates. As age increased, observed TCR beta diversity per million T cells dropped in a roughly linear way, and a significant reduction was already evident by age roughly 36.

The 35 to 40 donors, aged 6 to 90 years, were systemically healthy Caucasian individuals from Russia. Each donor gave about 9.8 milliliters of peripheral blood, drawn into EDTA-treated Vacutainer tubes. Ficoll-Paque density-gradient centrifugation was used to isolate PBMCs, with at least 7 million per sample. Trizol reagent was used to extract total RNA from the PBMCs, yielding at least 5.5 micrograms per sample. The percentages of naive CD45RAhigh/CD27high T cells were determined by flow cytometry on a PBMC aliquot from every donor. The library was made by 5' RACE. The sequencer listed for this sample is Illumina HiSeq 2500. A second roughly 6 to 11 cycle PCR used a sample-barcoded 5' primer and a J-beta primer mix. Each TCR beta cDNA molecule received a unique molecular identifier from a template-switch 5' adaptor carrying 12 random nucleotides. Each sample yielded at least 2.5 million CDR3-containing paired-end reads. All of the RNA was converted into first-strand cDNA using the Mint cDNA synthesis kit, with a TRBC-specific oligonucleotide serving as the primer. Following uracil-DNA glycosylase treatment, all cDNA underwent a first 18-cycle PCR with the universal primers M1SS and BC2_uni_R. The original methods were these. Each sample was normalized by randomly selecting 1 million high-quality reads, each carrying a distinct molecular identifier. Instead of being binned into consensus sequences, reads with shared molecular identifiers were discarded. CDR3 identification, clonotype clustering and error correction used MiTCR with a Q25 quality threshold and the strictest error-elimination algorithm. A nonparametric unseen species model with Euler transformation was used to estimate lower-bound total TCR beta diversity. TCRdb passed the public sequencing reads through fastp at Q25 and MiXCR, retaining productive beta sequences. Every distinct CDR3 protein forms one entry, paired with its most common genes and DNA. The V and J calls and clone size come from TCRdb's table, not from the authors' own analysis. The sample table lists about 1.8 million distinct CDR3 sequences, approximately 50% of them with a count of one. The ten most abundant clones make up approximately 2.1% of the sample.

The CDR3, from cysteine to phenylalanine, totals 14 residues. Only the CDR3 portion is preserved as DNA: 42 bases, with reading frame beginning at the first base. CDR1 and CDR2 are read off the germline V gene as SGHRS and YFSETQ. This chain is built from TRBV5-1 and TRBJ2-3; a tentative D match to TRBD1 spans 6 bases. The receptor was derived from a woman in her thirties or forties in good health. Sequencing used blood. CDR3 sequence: CASSSGVSTDTQYF. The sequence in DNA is TGTGCTAGCAGCTCAGGGGTTAGCACAGATACGCAGTATTTT.